This T cell receptor (beta chain) was documented in a study of T cell changes during pregnancy in multiple sclerosis. V was pared by 6 bases and J by 1 base, with 3 bases of the junction left unmatched. Looked up from germline, CDR1 is SQVTM and CDR2 is ANQGSEA. The CDR3 runs 12 residues. The table came from immunoSEQ multiplex PCR; TCRdb's copy has only in-frame clones and leaves some out. The sample consists of under 60,000 clones, roughly 90% of them appearing once. Specimen: CD4+ T cells from peripheral blood mononuclear cells, collected after pregnancy. The chain carries TRBV29-1 and TRBJ2-7; 7 bases are a match to TRBD2. The clonotype originates from a female donor with multiple sclerosis, enrolled in a pregnancy study. In nucleotides, the CDR3 is TGCAGCGTGGGGGGGTTTTCCTACGAGCAGTACTTC. Its protein is CSVGGFSYEQYF.